What follows are 21 T cell receptor beta chains derived from one specimen sequenced in a study of blood T cell repertoires in COVID-19. Here immunoSEQ multiplex PCR was the method, and the copy in TCRdb shows in-frame clones only, minus some. The top ten clones hold 7.9% of a sample with hundreds of thousands of clones, over 70% of them seen once. Sequencing was performed on peripheral blood. Receptor source: a woman aged 80 or over with acute or convalescent COVID-19.

The chain couples TRBV21-1 to TRBJ2-1; the table calls TRBD2, which could not be checked here. TRBV21-1 is a pseudogene locus. This CDR3 comprises 15 residues. The CDR3, as DNA: TGTGCCAGCAGCACCGTAGCGGGAGGCTACAATGAGCAGTTCTTC. Translated: CASSTVAGGYNEQFF.

The chain joins TRBV7-9 to TRBJ1-2, with 11 bases matching TRBD1. The germline V gene has CDR1 SEHNR and CDR2 FQNEAQ (reference sequence). The CDR3 runs 15 residues. The J segment lost 6 bases and the V segment lost 5 bases, leaving 8 bases of the junction unmatched. The CDR3 sequence: CASSPDLGQGDGYTF. Written as DNA, the CDR3 is TGTGCCAGCAGCCCTGACCTGGGACAGGGGGATGGCTACACCTTC.

Only one count was recorded for this clone. V is TRBV6-5 and J is TRBJ1-2; weak D call: TRBD1 (5 bases). Between the trimmed V and J ends, which lost 7 bases and 3 bases, there was a span of 15 bases. This CDR3 has 14 residues. Germline-derived CDR1 and CDR2 are MNHEY and SVGAGI. This CDR3 is CASTENRLYYGYTF. Written as DNA, the CDR3 is TGTGCCAGCACCGAGAACAGGCTCTACTATGGCTACACCTTC.

The chain uses TRBV10-3 and TRBJ2-5, with 12 bases lining up with TRBD2. V trimming: 5 bases; J trimming: 5 bases; junction bases outside the gene matches: 3. Per germline, CDR1 ENHRY and CDR2 SYGVKD. The CDR3 length is 14 residues. The CDR3: CAISRTSGEETQYF. Here the CDR3 DNA reads TGTGCCATCAGTAGGACTAGCGGGGAGGAGACCCAGTACTTC.

The chain has TRBV18 and TRBJ1-3; 9 bases are shared with TRBD1. CDR1 KGHSH and CDR2 LQKENI come from the germline V gene. J gave up 2 bases and V 3 bases, and 17 bases lay outside the gene matches. This CDR3 has 20 amino acids. Here the CDR3 reads CASSPTNPFGTGLTGNTIYF. CDR3 DNA: TGTGCCAGCTCACCGACAAACCCTTTCGGGACAGGGCTTACTGGAAACACCATATATTTT.

The chain has TRBV28 and TRBJ1-2; 7 bases are a match to TRBD1. CDR3 length: 14 amino acids. The V gene's germline CDR1 is MDHEN and CDR2 SYDVKM. V lost 4 bases and J lost 4; bases outside the gene matches: 6. As DNA, the CDR3 is TGTGCCAGCAGTTACAGGGGTGAGTTCTATGGCTACACCTTC. This gives the protein CASSYRGEFYGYTF.

This chain uses TRBV28 with TRBJ2-6; TRBD2 matches at 9 bases. The CDR3 is made up of 19 amino acids. With 3 bases clipped from V and 0 bases from J, the junction kept 9 bases outside the gene matches. Germline CDR1 MDHEN, CDR2 SYDVKM. The CDR3 DNA sequence: TGTGCCAGCAGTTTTCCCCCCCAGCGGGAGGCCTCTGGGGCCAACGTCCTGACTTTC. Residues: CASSFPPQREASGANVLTF.

The V and J genes are TRBV5-6 and TRBJ1-1, with D perhaps matching TRBD1 (5 bases). Trimming left V 5 bases short and J 0 bases short, with 14 bases between. The length of the CDR3 is 15 residues. From germline, CDR1 is SGHDT and CDR2 YYEEEE. The CDR3: CASSYIDSLNTEAFF. CDR3 nucleotide sequence: TGTGCCAGCAGTTACATCGACAGCCTGAACACTGAAGCTTTCTTT.

This clone was counted once. The V call is TRBV5-1, the J call TRBJ2-7; 8 bases align to TRBD2. J lost 6 bases, V lost 1 base, and 9 bases had no gene match. In germline, CDR1 is SGHRS, CDR2 YFSETQ. This CDR3 is built from 15 residues. Here the CDR3 DNA reads TGCGCCAGCAGCTTGCAAGACGGGAGGGCAGGCGAGCAGTACTTC. Amino acid sequence: CASSLQDGRAGEQYF.

This clone was seen a handful of times. The CDR3 DNA sequence: TGTGCCAGCAGCGGCGGGACAGGGGATGAAAAACTGTTTTTT. Its protein product is CASSGGTGDEKLFF. The V call is TRBV5-4, the J call TRBJ1-4; 10 nucleotides match TRBD1. From germline, CDR1 is SGHNT and CDR2 YYREEE (reference sequence). CDR3 size: 14 residues. Unmatched junction bases numbered 3, after V lost 4 bases and J lost 6 bases. Using reference TRBV5-4 and TRBJ1-4 for the parts outside the CDR3, the full variable domain is ETGVTQSPTHLIKTRGQQVTLRCSSQSGHNTVSWYQQALGQGPQFIFQYYREEENGRGNFPPRFSGLQFPNYSSELNVNALELDDSALYLCASSGGTGDEKLFFGSGTQLSVL.

The chain joins TRBV10-1 to TRBJ2-2; 7 positions agree with TRBD2. V lost 6 bases, J lost 4 bases, and 2 bases stayed unmatched. Looked up from germline, CDR1 is WNHNN and CDR2 is SYGVQD (reference sequence). This CDR3 has 13 amino acids. DNA of the CDR3: TGCGCCAGCAGCAGGGAGGGCACCGGGGAGCTGTTTTTT. Amino acid sequence: CASSREGTGELFF.

A word on this clone: This specimen includes other DNA sequences encoding the same CDR3. The chain joins TRBV19 to TRBJ1-1, with 7 nucleotides matching TRBD1. Germline V lookup: CDR1 LNHDA, CDR2 SQIVND (reference sequence). With 5 bases clipped from V and 1 base from J, the junction kept 7 bases outside the gene matches. The CDR3 loop spans 15 amino acids. CDR3 loop: CASSSPGQKNTEAFF. The CDR3 bases are TGTGCCAGTAGTTCACCGGGACAGAAGAACACTGAAGCTTTCTTT.

This chain connects TRBV7-2 to TRBJ2-3; tentative D call: TRBD2 (6 bases). V lost 5 bases to trimming and J lost 3 bases, with 12 bases between them. Germline V gene sequence: CDR1 SGHTA, CDR2 FQGNSA. This CDR3 has 14 amino acids. The CDR3 reads CASSRDSGTDTQYF. DNA of the CDR3: TGTGCCAGCAGCCGGGACTCAGGGACAGATACGCAGTATTTT.

V usage is TRBV28 and J usage is TRBJ2-7; perhaps TRBD2 as D (5 bases). The V end was cut by 8 bases, the J end by 4 bases, with 6 bases between. Germline lookup yields CDR1 MDHEN and CDR2 SYDVKM. The CDR3 extends over 10 amino acids. The CDR3 here is CASGLYEQYF. The CDR3 DNA is TGTGCCAGCGGACTTTACGAGCAGTACTTC.

The rearrangement uses TRBV20-1 and TRBJ1-4, with D unresolved. V lost 3 bases to trimming and J lost 5 bases, with 16 bases between them. This CDR3 contains 15 residues. The germline gives CDR1 DFQATT, CDR2 SNEGSKA (reference sequence). CDR3 protein: CSASPVGRPNEKLFF. The CDR3 DNA reads as TGCAGTGCTAGTCCAGTAGGCAGGCCGAATGAAAAACTGTTTTTT.

The V call is TRBV29-1, the J call TRBJ2-5; D is possibly TRBD2 (6 bases). This CDR3 region has 14 residues. Per the germline V gene, CDR1 is SQVTM and CDR2 is ANQGSEA. The ends were cut back, 0 bases at V and 9 bases at J, with 17 bases in the middle. CDR3 sequence (DNA): TGCAGCGTTGAAGATCCCTCTAGCGATGAGCCCCAGTACTTC. Protein product: CSVEDPSSDEPQYF.

This chain links TRBV5-1 with TRBJ1-1; 8 bases align to TRBD1. Trimming removed 7 bases from V and 6 bases from J; junction bases left unmatched: 14. The CDR3 covers 15 residues. Germline CDR1 and CDR2: SGHRS and YFSETQ. CDR3 bases: TGCGCCAGCCGCCTGGGGACAGGTGATAGGTCTGAAGCTTTCTTT. Translating gives CASRLGTGDRSEAFF. The full variable domain, with the rest looked up from reference TRBV5-1 and TRBJ1-1, is KAGVTQTPRYLIKTRGQQVTLSCSPISGHRSVSWYQQTPGQGLQFLFEYFSETQRNKGNFPGRFSGRQFSNSRSEMNVSTLELGDSALYLCASRLGTGDRSEAFFGQGTRLTVV.

This clone was seen only once. The rearrangement links TRBV2 to TRBJ2-1, with 14 bases matching TRBD2. The J segment lost 8 bases and the V segment lost 6 bases, leaving 6 bases of the junction unmatched. CDR1 is SNHLY and CDR2 is FYNNEI in the germline V gene. The CDR3 is 15 residues long. The CDR3 protein is CASRAGLAGVDEQFF. The CDR3, as DNA: TGTGCCAGCAGGGCGGGACTAGCGGGAGTTGATGAGCAGTTCTTC.

The gene calls are TRBV6-5 and TRBJ1-4, with D uncertain. Looked up from germline, CDR1 is MNHEY and CDR2 is SVGAGI. The CDR3 is made up of 13 amino acids. The V and J ends lost 6 bases and 6 bases respectively, with 11 bases between them. The CDR3 reads CASRDFVYEKLFF. CDR3 DNA: TGTGCCAGCAGAGACTTTGTCTATGAAAAACTGTTTTTT.

The V gene is TRBV10-1, the J gene TRBJ2-3; D is perhaps TRBD2 (6 bases). The CDR3 is 16 residues long. CDR1 WNHNN and CDR2 SYGVQD come from the germline V gene (reference sequence). The V end was cut by 7 bases, the J end by 0 bases, with 17 bases between. The CDR3 here is CASTRGSADSTDTQYF. Here the CDR3 DNA reads TGCGCCAGCACCCGGGGGTCTGCGGATAGCACAGATACGCAGTATTTT.

The CDR3: CASRTHRTGDSGYTF. As DNA, the CDR3 is TGTGCCAGCCGTACCCACAGGACAGGGGATAGTGGCTACACCTTC. V gene TRBV2 combines with J gene TRBJ1-2; TRBD1 agrees at 9 bases. Germline assignment: CDR1 SNHLY and CDR2 FYNNEI. This CDR3 region has 15 residues. V gave up 8 bases and J gave up 7 bases; unmatched junction bases: 14.